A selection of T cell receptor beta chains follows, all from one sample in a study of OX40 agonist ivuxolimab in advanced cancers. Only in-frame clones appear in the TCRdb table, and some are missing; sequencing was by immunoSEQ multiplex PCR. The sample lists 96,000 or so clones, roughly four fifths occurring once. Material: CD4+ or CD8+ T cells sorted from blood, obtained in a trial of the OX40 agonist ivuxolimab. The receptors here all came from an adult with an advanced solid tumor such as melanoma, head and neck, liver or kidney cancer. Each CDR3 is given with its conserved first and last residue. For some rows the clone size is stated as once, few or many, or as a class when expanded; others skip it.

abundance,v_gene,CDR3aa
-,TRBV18,CASSIYGDENTEAFF
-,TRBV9,CASSALQGTNEKLFF
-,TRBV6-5,CASGWDRGNTIYF
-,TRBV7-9,CASSQPSTDTQYF
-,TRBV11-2,CASSQPDTQYF
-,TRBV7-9,CAVERETQETQYF
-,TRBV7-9,CASSILQGLSSGNTIYF
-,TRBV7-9,CASSPPGLAPTGELFF
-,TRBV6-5,CASSSGSTEAFF
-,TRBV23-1,CASSQSDRDRGNNEQFF
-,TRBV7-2,CASRAGGQGDTQYF
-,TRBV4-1,CASSQEVSSTTYGYTF
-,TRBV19,CASSIPGELFF
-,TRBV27,CASSFQSESYNEQFF
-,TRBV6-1,CASSEWAPYF
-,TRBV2,CASRGLAAGANVLTF
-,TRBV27,CASTPGQGINQPQHF
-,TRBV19,CASSRTSGGQDEQFF
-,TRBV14,CASSQVLETQYF
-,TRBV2,CASSREPYEQYF
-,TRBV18,CASSPPSAQAYGYTF
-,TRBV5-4,CASSLAGPQETQYF
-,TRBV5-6,CASVGARVRGGYTF
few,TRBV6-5,CASLGRQGQAFF
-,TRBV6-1,CATRTASYEQYF
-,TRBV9,CASRTNYGYTF
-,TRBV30,CAWSVRLNTEAFF
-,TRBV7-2,CASSPFANNSPLHF
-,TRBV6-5,CASSYSDGEAFF
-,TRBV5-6,CASSFPGQGLNTEAFF
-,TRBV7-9,CASSEKDGRINIQYF
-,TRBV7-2,CASSLETGVNEQFF
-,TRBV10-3,CAISEGDREYEQYF
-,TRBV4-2,CASSQTSGQTNQPQHF
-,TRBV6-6,CASTLRQGAGDYTF
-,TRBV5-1,CASSLGLARETQYF